Following are 5 T cell receptor beta chains from one sample sequenced in a study of radiotherapy plus CTLA-4 blockade in lung cancer (dated 2018 in TCRdb). Library preparation used the immunoSEQ multiplex PCR assay. TCRdb took over this immuneACCESS table, retaining in-frame rearrangements with V and J assigned. Such tables are incomplete; in checked studies, under half of the missing clones stem from an unresolved V gene, and the remainder is unexplained. This sample holds nearly 110,000 clones; approximately 81% were observed only once. Over 2% of the sample lies in the top ten. This specimen consisted of peripheral blood, obtained from a patient treated with radiotherapy plus ipilimumab. These receptors came from a human donor with non-small cell lung cancer that progressed on radiotherapy plus ipilimumab. Some clones in this sample may be carry-over from other donors' samples.

The chain uses TRBV7-2 and TRBJ1-2; D remains ambiguous. The V end lost 5 bases, the J end lost 0 bases, and 7 bases lay between the germline ends. This CDR3 is built from 13 residues. Germline CDR1 is SGHTA and CDR2 is FQGNSA. CDR3 nucleotide sequence: TGTGCCAGCAGCCCCCAGGCTAACTATGGCTACACCTTC. This translates into CASSPQANYGYTF.

The V call is TRBV6-4, the J call TRBJ2-3, with 9 bases identical to TRBD1. Germline V CDR1 and CDR2: MRHNA, SNTAGT. The CDR3 length is 16 residues. The V and J ends lost 0 bases and 2 bases, in that order; junction bases with no gene match: 3. The CDR3 reads CASSDSGQGITDTQYF. CDR3 DNA sequence: TGTGCCAGCAGTGACTCGGGACAGGGAATCACAGATACGCAGTATTTT.

V and J are TRBV7-8 and TRBJ2-5; D remains unclear. Trimming removed 4 bases at V and 5 bases at J, with 11 bases between. Germline V gene data show CDR1 as SGHVS and CDR2 as FQNEAQ. This CDR3 region has 13 residues. The CDR3 protein is CASSSRWLETQYF. The CDR3 DNA reads as TGTGCCAGCAGCTCCAGGTGGCTGGAGACCCAGTACTTC.

The chain combines TRBV7-3 with TRBJ2-7, with D possibly matching TRBD2 (7 bases). V lost 4 bases and J 2 bases, leaving 15 bases between the germline ends. CDR1 and CDR2 from the germline V gene are SGHTA and FQGTGA. This CDR3 is 15 amino acids long. CDR3 DNA sequence: TGTGCCAGCAGCTACCGGGCGGGGGCGACCTACGAGCAGTACTTC. As protein: CASSYRAGATYEQYF.

The chain couples TRBV6-5 to TRBJ1-5, with a weak D call TRBD1 (5 bases). V lost 2 bases to trimming and J lost 7 bases, with 12 bases between them. Germline CDR1 and CDR2: MNHEY and SVGAGI. The length of the CDR3 is 14 residues. CDR3 region: CASSYGWGDQPQHF. The DNA of the CDR3 is TGTGCCAGCAGTTACGGGTGGGGGGACCAGCCCCAGCATTTT.